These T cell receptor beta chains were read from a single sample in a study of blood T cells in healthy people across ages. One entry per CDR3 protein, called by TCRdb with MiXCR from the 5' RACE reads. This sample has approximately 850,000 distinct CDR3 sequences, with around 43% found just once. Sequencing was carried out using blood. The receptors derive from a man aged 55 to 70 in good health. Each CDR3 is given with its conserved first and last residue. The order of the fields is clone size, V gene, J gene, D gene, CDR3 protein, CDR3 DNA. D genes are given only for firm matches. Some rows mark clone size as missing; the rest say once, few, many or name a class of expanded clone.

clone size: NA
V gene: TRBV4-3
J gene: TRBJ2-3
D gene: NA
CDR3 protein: CASSQGLEATDTQYF
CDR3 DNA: TGCGCCAGCAGCCAAGGACTAGAGGCCACAGATACGCAGTATTTT

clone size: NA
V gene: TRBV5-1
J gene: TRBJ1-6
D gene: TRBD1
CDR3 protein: CASSLGQGAVPLHF
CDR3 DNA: TGCGCCAGCAGCCTCGGACAGGGGGCAGTCCCCCTCCACTTT

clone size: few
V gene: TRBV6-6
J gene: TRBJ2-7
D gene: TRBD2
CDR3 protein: CASRRGTSGLYEQYF
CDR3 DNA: TGTGCCAGCAGACGAGGGACTAGCGGCCTCTACGAGCAGTACTTC

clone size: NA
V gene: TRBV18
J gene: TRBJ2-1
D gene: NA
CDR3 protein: CASSPTTSSYNEQFF
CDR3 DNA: TGTGCCAGCTCACCGACGACTAGCTCCTACAATGAGCAGTTCTTC

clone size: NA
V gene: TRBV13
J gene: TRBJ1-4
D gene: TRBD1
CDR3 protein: CASFRQGANEKLFF
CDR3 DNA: TGTGCCAGCTTCCGGCAGGGGGCTAATGAAAAACTGTTTTTT

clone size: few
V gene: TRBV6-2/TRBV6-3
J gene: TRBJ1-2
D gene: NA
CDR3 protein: CASMERDYGYTF
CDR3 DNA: TGTGCCAGCATGGAGCGGGACTATGGCTACACCTTC

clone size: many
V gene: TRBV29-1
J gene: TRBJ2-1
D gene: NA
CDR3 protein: CSVDRAKRDEQFF
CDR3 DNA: TGCAGCGTTGACAGGGCCAAGAGGGATGAGCAGTTCTTC

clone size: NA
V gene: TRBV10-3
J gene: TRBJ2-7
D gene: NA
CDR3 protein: CAIRQTTSSYEQYF
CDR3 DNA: TGTGCCATCAGGCAGACTACAAGCTCCTACGAGCAGTACTTC

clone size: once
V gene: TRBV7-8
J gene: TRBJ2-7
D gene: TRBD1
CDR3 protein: CAGSLGTASFYEQYF
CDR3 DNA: TGTGCCGGCAGCTTAGGGACAGCCTCTTTTTACGAGCAGTACTTC

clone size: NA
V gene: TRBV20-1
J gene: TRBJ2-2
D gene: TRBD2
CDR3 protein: CSARDNWRGVTGELFF
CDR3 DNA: TGCAGTGCTAGAGATAATTGGCGGGGGGTCACCGGGGAGCTGTTTTTT

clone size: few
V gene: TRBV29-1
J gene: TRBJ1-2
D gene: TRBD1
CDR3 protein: CSASDRVDGYTF
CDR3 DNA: TGCAGCGCCTCTGACAGGGTAGATGGCTACACCTTC

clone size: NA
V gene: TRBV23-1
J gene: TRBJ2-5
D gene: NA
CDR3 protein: CAVGPSQETQYF
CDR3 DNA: TGCGCCGTAGGCCCATCGCAAGAGACCCAGTACTTC